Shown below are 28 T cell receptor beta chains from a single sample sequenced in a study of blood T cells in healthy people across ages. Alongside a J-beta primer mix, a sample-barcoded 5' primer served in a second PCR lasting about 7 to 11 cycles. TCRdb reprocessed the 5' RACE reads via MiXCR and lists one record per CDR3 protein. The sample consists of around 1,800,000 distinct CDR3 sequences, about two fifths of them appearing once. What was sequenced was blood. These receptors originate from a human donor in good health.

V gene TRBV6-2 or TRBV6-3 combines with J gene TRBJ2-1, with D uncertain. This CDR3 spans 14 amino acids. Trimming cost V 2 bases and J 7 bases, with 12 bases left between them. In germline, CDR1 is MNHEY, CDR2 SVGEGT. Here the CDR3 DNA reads TGTGCCAGCAGTTACCGGGCAGCCTCAAATGAGCAGTTCTTC. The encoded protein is CASSYRAASNEQFF.

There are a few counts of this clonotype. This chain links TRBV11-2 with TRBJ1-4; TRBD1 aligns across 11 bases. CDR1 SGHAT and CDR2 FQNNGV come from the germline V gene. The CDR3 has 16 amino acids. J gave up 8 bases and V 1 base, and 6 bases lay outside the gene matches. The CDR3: CASSLGTRDRGEKLFF. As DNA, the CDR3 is TGTGCCAGCAGCTTAGGGACCCGGGACAGGGGGGAAAAACTGTTTTTT.

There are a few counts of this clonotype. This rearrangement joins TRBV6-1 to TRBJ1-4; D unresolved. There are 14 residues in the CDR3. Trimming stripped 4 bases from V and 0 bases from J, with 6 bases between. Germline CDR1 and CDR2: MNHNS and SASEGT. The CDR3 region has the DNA TGTGCCAGCAGTGGGACGACAACTAATGAAAAACTGTTTTTT. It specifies CASSGTTTNEKLFF.

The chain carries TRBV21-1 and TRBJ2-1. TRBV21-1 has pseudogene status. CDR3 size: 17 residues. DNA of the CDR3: TGTGCCAGCAGCAAGAGTAGTAGGACCCCGCTCTACAATGAGCAGTTCTTC. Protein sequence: CASSKSSRTPLYNEQFF.

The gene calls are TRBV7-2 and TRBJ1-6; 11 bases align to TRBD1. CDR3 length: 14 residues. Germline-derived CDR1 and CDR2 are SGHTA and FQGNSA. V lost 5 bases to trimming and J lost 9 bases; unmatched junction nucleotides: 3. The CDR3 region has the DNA TGTGCCAGCAGCATCGGGACAGGGGGTTCACCCCTCCACTTT. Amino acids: CASSIGTGGSPLHF.

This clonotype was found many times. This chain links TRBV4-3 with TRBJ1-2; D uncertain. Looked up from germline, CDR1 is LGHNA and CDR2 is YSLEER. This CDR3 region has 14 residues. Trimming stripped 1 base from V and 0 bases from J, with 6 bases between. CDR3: CASSQGGANYGYTF. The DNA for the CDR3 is TGCGCCAGCAGCCAAGGGGGAGCTAACTATGGCTACACCTTC.

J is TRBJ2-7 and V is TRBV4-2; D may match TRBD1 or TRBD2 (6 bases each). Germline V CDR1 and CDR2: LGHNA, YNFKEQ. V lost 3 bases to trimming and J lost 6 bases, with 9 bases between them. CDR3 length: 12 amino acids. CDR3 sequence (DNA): TGTGCCAGCAGCCATGAGGGGGGCGAGCAGTACTTC. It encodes CASSHEGGEQYF.

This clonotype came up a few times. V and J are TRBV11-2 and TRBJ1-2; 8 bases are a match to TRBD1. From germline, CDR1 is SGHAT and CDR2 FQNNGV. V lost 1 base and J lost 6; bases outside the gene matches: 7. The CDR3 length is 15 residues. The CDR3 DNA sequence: TGTGCCAGCAGCTTAGCCGGCAGGGGGCCGGATGGCTACACCTTC. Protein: CASSLAGRGPDGYTF.

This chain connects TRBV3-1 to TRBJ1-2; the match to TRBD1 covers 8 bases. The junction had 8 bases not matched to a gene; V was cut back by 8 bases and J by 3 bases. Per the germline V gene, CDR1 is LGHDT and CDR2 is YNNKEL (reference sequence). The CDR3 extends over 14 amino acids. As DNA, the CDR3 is TGTGCCAGCCATGCAGGGGGCTGGGACTATGGCTACACCTTC. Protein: CASHAGGWDYGYTF. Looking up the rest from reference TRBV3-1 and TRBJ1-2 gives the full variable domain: DTAVSQTPKYLVTQMGNDKSIKCEQNLGHDTMYWYKQDSKKFLKIMFSYNNKELIINETVPNRFSPKSPDKAHLNLHINSLELGDSAVYFCASHAGGWDYGYTFGSGTRLTVV.

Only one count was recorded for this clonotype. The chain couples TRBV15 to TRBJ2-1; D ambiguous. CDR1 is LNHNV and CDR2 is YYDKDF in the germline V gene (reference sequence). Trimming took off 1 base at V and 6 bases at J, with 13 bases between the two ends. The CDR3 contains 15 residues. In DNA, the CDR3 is TGTGCCACCAGCAGAGCCAGTGCCATGGGCAATGAGCAGTTCTTC. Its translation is CATSRASAMGNEQFF.

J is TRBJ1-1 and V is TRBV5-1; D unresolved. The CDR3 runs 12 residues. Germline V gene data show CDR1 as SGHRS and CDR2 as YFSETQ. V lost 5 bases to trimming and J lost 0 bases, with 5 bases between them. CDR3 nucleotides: TGCGCCAGCAGACGGATGAACACTGAAGCTTTCTTT. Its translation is CASRRMNTEAFF.

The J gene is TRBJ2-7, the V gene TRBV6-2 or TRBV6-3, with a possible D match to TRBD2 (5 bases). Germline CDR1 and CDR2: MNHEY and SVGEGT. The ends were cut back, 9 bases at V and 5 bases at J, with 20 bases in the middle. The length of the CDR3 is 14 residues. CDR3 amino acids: CASHSGSRRDEQYF. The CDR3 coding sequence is TGTGCCAGTCACTCGGGATCCCGAAGGGACGAGCAGTACTTC.

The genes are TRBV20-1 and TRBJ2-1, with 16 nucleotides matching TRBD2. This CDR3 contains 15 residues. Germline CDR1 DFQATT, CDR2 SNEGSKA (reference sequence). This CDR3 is CSAGTSGGAGNEQFF. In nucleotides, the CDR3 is TGCAGCGCCGGGACTAGCGGGGGGGCGGGTAATGAGCAGTTCTTC.

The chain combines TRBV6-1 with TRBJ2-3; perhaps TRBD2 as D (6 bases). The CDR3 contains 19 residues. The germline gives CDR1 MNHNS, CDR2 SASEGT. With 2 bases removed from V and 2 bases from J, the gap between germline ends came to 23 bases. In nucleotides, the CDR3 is TGTGCCAGCAGTGAACCCGATTCATGGCGGCGGGGCCTCACAGATACGCAGTATTTT. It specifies CASSEPDSWRRGLTDTQYF.

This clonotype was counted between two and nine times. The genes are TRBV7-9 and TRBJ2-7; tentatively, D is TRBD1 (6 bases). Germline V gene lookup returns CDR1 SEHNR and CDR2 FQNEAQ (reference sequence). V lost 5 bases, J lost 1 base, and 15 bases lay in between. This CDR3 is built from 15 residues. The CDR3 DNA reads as TGTGCCAGCAGCCCGGTCGGACAGTTGTCCTACGAGCAGTACTTC. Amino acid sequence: CASSPVGQLSYEQYF.

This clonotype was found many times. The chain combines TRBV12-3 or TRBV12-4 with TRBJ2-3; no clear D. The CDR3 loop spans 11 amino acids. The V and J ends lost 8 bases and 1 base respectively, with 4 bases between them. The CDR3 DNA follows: TGTGCCAGCGGGGGCACAGATACGCAGTATTTT. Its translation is CASGGTDTQYF.

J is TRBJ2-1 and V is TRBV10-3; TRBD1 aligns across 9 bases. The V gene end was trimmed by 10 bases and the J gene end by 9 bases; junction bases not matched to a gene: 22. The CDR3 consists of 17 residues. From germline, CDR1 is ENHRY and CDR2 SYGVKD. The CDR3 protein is CATVNIIGTGTHSEQFF. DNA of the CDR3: TGTGCCACCGTCAATATAATAGGGACAGGGACACACAGTGAGCAGTTCTTC.

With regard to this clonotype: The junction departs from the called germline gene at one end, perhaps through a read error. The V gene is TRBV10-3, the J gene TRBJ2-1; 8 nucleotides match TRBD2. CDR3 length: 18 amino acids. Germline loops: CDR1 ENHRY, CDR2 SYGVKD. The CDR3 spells CTISHPPQSGGYYNEQFF. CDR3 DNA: TGTACCATCAGTCATCCACCTCAGAGCGGGGGATACTACAATGAGCAGTTCTTC.

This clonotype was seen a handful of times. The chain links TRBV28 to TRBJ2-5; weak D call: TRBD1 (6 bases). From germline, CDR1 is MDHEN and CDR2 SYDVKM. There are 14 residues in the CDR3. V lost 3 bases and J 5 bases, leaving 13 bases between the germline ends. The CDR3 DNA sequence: TGTGCCAGCAGTTTTACAGGGCTTGGGGAGACCCAGTACTTC. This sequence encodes CASSFTGLGETQYF.

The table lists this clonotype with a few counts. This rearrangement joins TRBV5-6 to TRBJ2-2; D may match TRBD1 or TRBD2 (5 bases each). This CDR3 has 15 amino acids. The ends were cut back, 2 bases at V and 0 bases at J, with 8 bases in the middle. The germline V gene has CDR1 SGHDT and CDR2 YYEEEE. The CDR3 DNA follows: TGTGCCAGCAGCTTCGGGGCACCGAACACCGGGGAGCTGTTTTTT. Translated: CASSFGAPNTGELFF.

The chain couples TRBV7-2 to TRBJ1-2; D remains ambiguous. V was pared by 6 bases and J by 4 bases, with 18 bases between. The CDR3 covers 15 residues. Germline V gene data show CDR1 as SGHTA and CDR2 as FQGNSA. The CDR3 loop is CASRPKGGLGYGYTF. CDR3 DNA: TGTGCCAGCAGACCCAAGGGAGGACTGGGCTATGGCTACACCTTC.

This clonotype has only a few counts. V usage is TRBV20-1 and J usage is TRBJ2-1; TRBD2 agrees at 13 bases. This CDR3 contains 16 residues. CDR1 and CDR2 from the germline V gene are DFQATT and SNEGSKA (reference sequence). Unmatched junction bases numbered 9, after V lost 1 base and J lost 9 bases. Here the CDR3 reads CSARVYGTSGASEQFF. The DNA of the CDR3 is TGCAGTGCTAGAGTTTATGGGACTAGCGGGGCTAGTGAGCAGTTCTTC.

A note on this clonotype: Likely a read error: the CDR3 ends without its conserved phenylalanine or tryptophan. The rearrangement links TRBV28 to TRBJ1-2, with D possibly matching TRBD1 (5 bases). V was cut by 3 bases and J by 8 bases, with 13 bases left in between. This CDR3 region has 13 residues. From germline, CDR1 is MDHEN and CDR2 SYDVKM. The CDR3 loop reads CASSFVGTGGYTC. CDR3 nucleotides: TGTGCCAGCAGTTTTGTGGGGACGGGAGGCTACACCTGC.

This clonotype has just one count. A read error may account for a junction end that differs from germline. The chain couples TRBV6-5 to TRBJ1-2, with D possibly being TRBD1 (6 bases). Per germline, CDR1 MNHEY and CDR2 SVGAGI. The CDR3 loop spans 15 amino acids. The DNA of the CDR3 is TGTGCCAGCAGATACTCGTTACAGGGAACATATGGCTACACCTTC. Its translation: CASRYSLQGTYGYTF.

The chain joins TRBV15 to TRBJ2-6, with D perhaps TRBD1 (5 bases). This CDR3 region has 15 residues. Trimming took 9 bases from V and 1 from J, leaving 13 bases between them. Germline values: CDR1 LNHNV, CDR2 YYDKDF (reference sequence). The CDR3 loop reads CATRDRKSGANVLTF. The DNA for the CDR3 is TGTGCCACGCGCGACAGAAAATCTGGGGCCAACGTCCTGACTTTC.

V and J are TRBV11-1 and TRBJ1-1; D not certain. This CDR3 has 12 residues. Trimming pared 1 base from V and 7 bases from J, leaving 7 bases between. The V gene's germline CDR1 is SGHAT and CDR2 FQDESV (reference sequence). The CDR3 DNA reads TGTGCCAGCAGCTTAGGATATTTTGAAGCTTTCTTT. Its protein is CASSLGYFEAFF.

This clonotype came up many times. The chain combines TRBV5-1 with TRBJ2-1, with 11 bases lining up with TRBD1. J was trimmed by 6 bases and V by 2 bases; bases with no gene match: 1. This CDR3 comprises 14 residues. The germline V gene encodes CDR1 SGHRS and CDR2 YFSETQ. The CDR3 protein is CASSLGTGGNEQFF. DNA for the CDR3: TGCGCCAGCAGCTTAGGGACAGGGGGCAATGAGCAGTTCTTC. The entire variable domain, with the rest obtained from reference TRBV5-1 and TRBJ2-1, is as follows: KAGVTQTPRYLIKTRGQQVTLSCSPISGHRSVSWYQQTPGQGLQFLFEYFSETQRNKGNFPGRFSGRQFSNSRSEMNVSTLELGDSALYLCASSLGTGGNEQFFGPGTRLTVL.

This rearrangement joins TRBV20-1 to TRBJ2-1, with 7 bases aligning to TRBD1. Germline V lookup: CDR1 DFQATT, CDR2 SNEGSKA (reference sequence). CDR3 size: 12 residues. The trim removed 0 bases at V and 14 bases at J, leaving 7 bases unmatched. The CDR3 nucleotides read TGCAGTGCTAGAGATCCCGGACAGGTGGAGTTCTTC. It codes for CSARDPGQVEFF.